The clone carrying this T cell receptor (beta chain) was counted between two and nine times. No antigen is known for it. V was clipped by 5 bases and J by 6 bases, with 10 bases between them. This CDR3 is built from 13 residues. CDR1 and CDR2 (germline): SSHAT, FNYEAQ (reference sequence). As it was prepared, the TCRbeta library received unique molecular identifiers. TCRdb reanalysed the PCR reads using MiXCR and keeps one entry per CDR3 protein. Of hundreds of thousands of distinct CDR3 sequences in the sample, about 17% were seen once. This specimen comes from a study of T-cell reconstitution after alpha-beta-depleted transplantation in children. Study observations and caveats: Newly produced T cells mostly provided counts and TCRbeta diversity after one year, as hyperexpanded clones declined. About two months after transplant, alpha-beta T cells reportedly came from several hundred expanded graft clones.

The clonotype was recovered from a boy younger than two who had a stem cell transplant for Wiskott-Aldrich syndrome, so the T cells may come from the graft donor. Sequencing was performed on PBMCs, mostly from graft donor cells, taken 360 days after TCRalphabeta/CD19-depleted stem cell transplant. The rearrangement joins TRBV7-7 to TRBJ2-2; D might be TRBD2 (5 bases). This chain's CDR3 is CASSPTGSGELFF. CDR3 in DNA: TGTGCCAGCAGCCCAACGGGGTCCGGGGAGCTGTTTTTT.